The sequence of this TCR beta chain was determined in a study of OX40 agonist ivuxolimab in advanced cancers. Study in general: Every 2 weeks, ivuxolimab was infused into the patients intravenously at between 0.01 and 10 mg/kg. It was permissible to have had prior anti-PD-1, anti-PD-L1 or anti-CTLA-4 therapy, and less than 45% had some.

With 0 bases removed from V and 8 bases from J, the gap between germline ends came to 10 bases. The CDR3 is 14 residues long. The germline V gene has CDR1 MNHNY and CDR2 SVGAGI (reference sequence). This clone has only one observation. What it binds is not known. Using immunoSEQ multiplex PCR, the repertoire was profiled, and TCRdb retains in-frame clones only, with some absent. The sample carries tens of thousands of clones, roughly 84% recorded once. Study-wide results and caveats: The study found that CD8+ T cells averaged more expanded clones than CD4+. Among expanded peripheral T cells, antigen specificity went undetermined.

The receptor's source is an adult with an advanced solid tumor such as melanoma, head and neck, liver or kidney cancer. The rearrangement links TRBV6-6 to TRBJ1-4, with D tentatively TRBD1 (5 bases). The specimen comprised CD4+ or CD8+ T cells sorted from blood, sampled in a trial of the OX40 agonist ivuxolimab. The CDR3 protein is CASSYSGVSEKLFF. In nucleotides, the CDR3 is TGTGCCAGCAGTTACTCAGGGGTGAGCGAAAAACTGTTTTTT.